These T cell receptor beta chains were read from a single sample in a study of regulatory T cells in long-lasting Graves disease. Each CDR3 protein gets one entry after TCRdb re-called the multiplex PCR reads with MiXCR. Here the sample spans 310,000 or so distinct CDR3 sequences, around 21% being singletons. The starting material was peripheral blood mononuclear cells (PBMCs), obtained when the disease was refractory, from a patient treated with antithyroid drugs. The source of these receptors is a female donor with Graves disease. CDR3s include the opening cysteine and the closing phenylalanine or tryptophan. D genes are given only for firm matches.

d_call | j_call | v_call | cdr3_aa
- | TRBJ2-2 | TRBV7-9 | CALSKPPGELFF
TRBD1 | TRBJ2-4 | TRBV11-2 | CASRTNRGDRNIQYF
- | TRBJ2-7 | TRBV12-3/TRBV12-4 | CASSLRAESAWEQYF
TRBD1 | TRBJ1-2 | TRBV12-3/TRBV12-4 | CASSLNDRAGDYTF
- | TRBJ2-7 | TRBV27 | CACAGRGTSLVYYEQYF
- | TRBJ2-7 | TRBV10-2 | CASSRQDFYEQYF
- | TRBJ1-1 | TRBV18 | CASSPRVPGTEAFF
- | TRBJ1-6 | TRBV27 | CASSLLGLRSPLHF
- | TRBJ2-5 | TRBV18 | CASSPYERKETQYF
- | TRBJ2-2 | TRBV5-1 | CASSLGGASNTGELFF
TRBD2 | TRBJ2-7 | TRBV27 | CASSLAGGTGEQYF
- | TRBJ1-5 | TRBV5-5 | CASSLPGVSNQPQHF
TRBD1 | TRBJ1-5 | TRBV19 | CASQRGLGQPQHF
TRBD1 | TRBJ2-7 | TRBV20-1 | CSAAFRQGQDEQYF
TRBD2 | TRBJ2-1 | TRBV2 | CASRDLAGASYNEQFF
- | TRBJ2-3 | TRBV12-3/TRBV12-4 | CASRLRAADTQYF
- | TRBJ2-7 | TRBV20-1 | CSARVPGAYEQYF
- | TRBJ2-1 | TRBV20-1 | CSARGGSSYNEQFF
TRBD1 | TRBJ2-5 | TRBV7-3 | CASSFGQGPPFF
- | TRBJ1-1 | TRBV20-1 | CSARSGNRNTEAFF
TRBD1 | TRBJ1-1 | TRBV19 | CASRGTGVGTEAFF
TRBD2 | TRBJ2-3 | TRBV29-1 | CSVDDARPRSGAQTDTQYF
TRBD2 | TRBJ2-7 | TRBV19 | CASSIGTSGSYEQYF
- | TRBJ1-3 | TRBV6-5 | CASSYDGPAGSGNTIYF
- | TRBJ2-2 | TRBV5-6 | CASSRTESTGELFF
TRBD2 | TRBJ2-5 | TRBV20-1 | CSVRAPAPSGQETQYF
TRBD2 | TRBJ2-1 | TRBV7-2 | CASSPMAGANEQFF
TRBD1 | TRBJ2-1 | TRBV12-3/TRBV12-4 | CASGPGQSSYNEQFF
- | TRBJ2-7 | TRBV2 | CASSEATFLLVSEQYF
- | TRBJ1-1 | TRBV12-3/TRBV12-4 | CASWGRTTKAFF
TRBD1 | TRBJ2-7 | TRBV5-1 | CASQDYRGLGEQYF
- | TRBJ2-7 | TRBV5-7 | CASSWGTAAYEQYF
- | TRBJ2-5 | TRBV7-2 | CASSLAQRTQYF
TRBD1 | TRBJ1-5 | TRBV27 | CASSPGTGTQPQHF
- | TRBJ2-5 | TRBV10-2 | CASSESGVEETQYF
TRBD2 | TRBJ2-1 | TRBV20-1 | CSAAGGPWAEFF
- | TRBJ1-1 | TRBV6-1 | CASSEYEWENTEAFF
TRBD1 | TRBJ2-2 | TRBV7-2 | CASSLIRQQGTGELFF
TRBD2 | TRBJ2-4 | TRBV28 | CASSLGLAGAMAKNIQYF
- | TRBJ2-3 | TRBV11-2 | CASTSTGLPDTQYF
TRBD1 | TRBJ2-1 | TRBV28 | CASSLDRGPYNEQFF
- | TRBJ1-1 | TRBV4-2 | CASSQLGGALEAFF
TRBD1 | TRBJ2-7 | TRBV6-2/TRBV6-3 | CASSYTGTGHEQYF
- | TRBJ1-5 | TRBV20-1 | CSAGETEDQPQHF
TRBD1 | TRBJ2-2 | TRBV6-9 | CASSYSGTANTGELFF
TRBD1 | TRBJ2-7 | TRBV25-1 | CASSQFSLVTGVHEQYF